This TCR beta chain emerged from a study of naive and memory T cell subsets. This clonotype was recorded once. Its antigen is as yet unknown. Both TRBC1 and TRBC2 were covered by a beta constant-region primer of two equimolar oligonucleotides. Nested alpha and beta constant-region primers with the SP2 primer drove four PCR rounds on ligated cDNA. MiXCR, run by TCRdb on the UMI-ligation and nested PCR reads, gives a single entry per CDR3 protein. The table includes some 82,000 distinct CDR3 sequences, approximately 10% detected once. General observations from the study: Naive repertoires, especially CD8, held a few larger clonotypes, possibly memory cells re-expressing CD45RA.

The CDR3 covers 17 residues. Looked up from germline, CDR1 is PRHDT and CDR2 is FYEKMQ (reference sequence). V was clipped by 6 bases and J by 0 bases, with 18 bases between them. This TCR was sampled from a human donor in good health. The rearrangement uses TRBV13 and TRBJ1-3, with D possibly being TRBD1 (5 bases). The sequencing sample was made of naive CD4+ T cells from blood. The CDR3 spells CASRPTGRGGSGNTIYF. CDR3 in DNA: TGTGCCAGCAGACCAACAGGACGTGGAGGCTCTGGAAACACCATATATTTT.